Below are 32 T cell receptor beta chains sequenced from a single sample in a study of blood T cell repertoires in COVID-19. The data were produced by immunoSEQ multiplex PCR, yet TCRdb's version contains in-frame clones alone and is incomplete. The table lists some 340,000 clones, around 84% of them singletons. The sequenced sample consisted of peripheral blood. These receptors came from a woman between 18 and 29 years old with acute or convalescent COVID-19.

This clone was counted once. This rearrangement joins TRBV3-1 (or the pseudogene TRBV3-2) to TRBJ1-1; D ambiguous. V lost 4 bases and J 6 bases, leaving 12 bases between the germline ends. The germline V gene has CDR1 LGHDT and CDR2 YNNKEL (reference sequence). The CDR3 has 13 residues. The CDR3: CASSPFLYAEAFF. The CDR3 DNA sequence: TGTGCCAGCAGCCCCTTTCTGTATGCTGAAGCTTTCTTT.

CDR3 bases: TGTGCCAGCAGCTCGCCTAAAACAGGGGGACCCTATGGCTACACCTTC. Encoded protein: CASSSPKTGGPYGYTF. This chain joins TRBV7-8 and TRBJ1-2; 8 positions agree with TRBD1. Trimming at V came to 4 bases and at J to 4 bases, leaving 11 bases not matched to a gene. From germline, CDR1 is SGHVS and CDR2 FQNEAQ. The CDR3 covers 16 residues.

The rearrangement uses TRBV7-3 and TRBJ2-1; D is undetermined. This CDR3 has 16 amino acids. V lost 1 base and J 0 bases, leaving 10 bases between the germline ends. Germline V gives CDR1 SGHTA, CDR2 FQGTGA. The CDR3 region has the DNA TGTGCCAGCAGCTTAATGGGCGCCCTCTCCTACAATGAGCAGTTCTTC. Translating it yields CASSLMGALSYNEQFF.

V gene TRBV4-1 combines with J gene TRBJ2-3, with 7 bases that match TRBD1. The germline V gene has CDR1 MGHRA and CDR2 YSYEKL. Losses at the gene ends were 6 bases for V and 2 bases for J; bases not matched to a gene: 5. This CDR3 is built from 14 residues. The CDR3 is CASSWGQHTDTQYF. The CDR3 DNA follows: TGCGCCAGCAGTTGGGGACAGCACACAGATACGCAGTATTTT.

The rearrangement links TRBV15 to TRBJ1-5; no clear D. The germline V gene has CDR1 LNHNV and CDR2 YYDKDF (reference sequence). The V end was cut by 5 bases, the J end by 2 bases, with 10 bases between. CDR3 length: 14 residues. CDR3 in amino acids: CATSHSEGNQPQHF. In nucleotides, the CDR3 is TGTGCCACCAGCCATTCAGAGGGCAATCAGCCCCAGCATTTT.

The chain is built from TRBV27 and TRBJ2-5, with a possible D match to TRBD1 (5 bases). V dropped 3 bases and J dropped 5 bases, with 10 bases sitting between them. This CDR3 is 13 amino acids long. In germline, CDR1 is MNHEY, CDR2 SMNVEV (reference sequence). The chain's CDR3 is CASSFGRAETQYF. DNA of the CDR3: TGTGCCAGCAGTTTTGGCAGGGCCGAGACCCAGTACTTC.

This clone came up many times. The chain links TRBV2 to TRBJ2-7, with 8 bases fitting TRBD2. This CDR3 contains 15 residues. The V and J ends lost 4 bases and 1 base, in that order; junction bases with no gene match: 6. Germline CDR1 and CDR2: SNHLY and FYNNEI. CDR3 sequence: CASSGGGRGSYEQYF. The DNA of the CDR3 is TGTGCCAGCAGTGGCGGGGGGCGCGGATCCTACGAGCAGTACTTC.

A single count supports this clone. The CDR3, as DNA: TGTGCCAGCAGTTCCGGGGGGAGTGACTATGGCTACACCTTC. It translates to CASSSGGSDYGYTF. The chain has TRBV28 and TRBJ1-2; perhaps TRBD1 as D (5 bases). V lost 4 bases and J lost 3, with 12 bases in between. Germline values: CDR1 MDHEN, CDR2 SYDVKM. CDR3 size: 14 residues.

The genes are TRBV7-2 and TRBJ2-5, with D perhaps matching TRBD1 (6 bases). V was shortened by 2 bases and J by 1 base, with 8 bases between the two germline ends. There are 14 residues in the CDR3. CDR1 is SGHTA, CDR2 FQGNSA, per germline. The DNA for the CDR3 is TGTGCCAGCAGCTTAACGGACAGCCAAGAGACCCAGTACTTC. Its translation is CASSLTDSQETQYF.

The chain has TRBV28 and TRBJ1-1; TRBD1 aligns across 7 bases. There are 14 residues in the CDR3. The V segment lost 6 bases and the J segment 5 bases; nucleotides outside the gene matches: 9. In germline, CDR1 is MDHEN, CDR2 SYDVKM. Here the CDR3 DNA reads TGTGCCAGCAGATTACAGGGGCCCGGGACTGAAGCTTTCTTT. Its translation: CASRLQGPGTEAFF.

This rearrangement joins TRBV11-2 to TRBJ2-1; tentatively, D is TRBD2 (6 bases). The V gene lost 4 bases and the J gene lost 1 base, with 11 bases spanning the gap. The germline gives CDR1 SGHAT, CDR2 FQNNGV. This CDR3 spans 15 amino acids. Here the CDR3 reads CASSSGAESYNEQFF. The DNA of the CDR3 is TGTGCCAGCAGCTCGGGAGCCGAATCCTACAATGAGCAGTTCTTC.

This clone was seen only a few times. For the CDR3, the DNA is TGTGCCAGTAGTGAGATGGAGACTCTTAACACTGAAGCTTTCTTT. It encodes CASSEMETLNTEAFF. The V gene is TRBV19, the J gene TRBJ1-1; D call uncertain. The CDR3 spans 15 residues. V was cut by 5 bases and J by 2 bases, with 15 bases left in between. Germline V gene lookup returns CDR1 LNHDA and CDR2 SQIVND (reference sequence).

The chain uses TRBV27 and TRBJ2-3; TRBD2 aligns across 8 bases. The CDR3 sequence is 15 residues long. J gave up 0 bases and V 3 bases, and 2 bases lay outside the gene matches. CDR1 is MNHEY, CDR2 SMNVEV, per germline (reference sequence). CDR3: CASSFQRGSTDTQYF. The CDR3 DNA reads TGTGCCAGCAGTTTTCAGCGGGGGAGCACAGATACGCAGTATTTT.

The rearrangement joins TRBV3-1 (or the pseudogene TRBV3-2) to TRBJ1-1, with D hard to call. Germline-derived CDR1 and CDR2 are LGHDT and YNNKEL (reference sequence). This CDR3 contains 14 residues. Trimming removed 1 base from V and 1 base from J, with 7 bases in between. CDR3 in amino acids: CASSQGLRNTEAFF. The DNA for the CDR3 is TGTGCCAGCAGCCAAGGACTCAGGAACACTGAAGCTTTCTTT.

This chain uses TRBV4-1 with TRBJ2-7; TRBD2 matches at 9 bases. After removal of 3 bases from V and 2 bases from J, the junction contained 11 bases not matched to a gene. From germline, CDR1 is MGHRA and CDR2 YSYEKL. CDR3 length: 17 amino acids. The CDR3 sequence: CASSQLERGAPPYEQYF. The CDR3 DNA is TGCGCCAGCAGCCAGCTAGAGCGGGGGGCTCCCCCCTACGAGCAGTACTTC.

The chain links TRBV10-2 to TRBJ2-3; 8 bases align to TRBD1. Germline CDR1 reads WSHSY; CDR2 reads SAAADI. Trimming at V came to 7 bases and at J to 0 bases, leaving 3 bases not matched to a gene. The CDR3 is 14 residues long. DNA for the CDR3: TGCGCCAGCATTCAGGGGGCTAGCACAGATACGCAGTATTTT. Residues: CASIQGASTDTQYF.

CDR3: CASSLSDGNEQFF. Written as DNA, the CDR3 is TGTGCCAGCAGTTTGAGCGACGGGAATGAGCAGTTCTTC. The chain uses TRBV6-5 and TRBJ2-1; D call uncertain. V was pared by 4 bases and J by 7 bases, with 11 bases between. CDR1 is MNHEY, CDR2 SVGAGI, per germline. This CDR3 contains 13 residues.

Only a few counts were recorded for this clone. This rearrangement joins TRBV5-4 to TRBJ2-2; a weak D match, TRBD2 (6 bases). CDR3 length: 13 amino acids. Germline CDR1 is SGHNT and CDR2 is YYREEE (reference sequence). Trimming took 3 bases from V and 4 from J, leaving 7 bases between them. The CDR3 protein is CASSWDSTGELFF. The CDR3 coding sequence is TGTGCCAGCAGCTGGGACTCCACCGGGGAGCTGTTTTTT.

The chain is built from TRBV9 and TRBJ2-1, with D perhaps TRBD2 (5 bases). Germline loops: CDR1 SGDLS, CDR2 YYNGEE. The V end was cut by 0 bases, the J end by 4 bases, with 11 bases between. This CDR3 region has 15 residues. In DNA form, the CDR3 reads TGTGCCAGCAGCGTAGAGAGCGGTTATTACAATGAGCAGTTCTTC. It encodes CASSVESGYYNEQFF.

This chain uses TRBV19 with TRBJ1-4, with 7 bases matching TRBD1. The CDR3 is 15 residues long. Germline lookup yields CDR1 LNHDA and CDR2 SQIVND (reference sequence). V trimming: 5 bases; J trimming: 4 bases; junction bases outside the gene matches: 7. The CDR3 loop is CASSLTTGSNEKLFF. CDR3 bases: TGTGCCAGTAGTTTAACGACAGGGAGTAATGAAAAACTGTTTTTT.

The CDR3 region is CASRPSYGTDNSPLHF. CDR3 coding DNA: TGTGCCAGCAGACCTTCCTACGGGACAGATAATTCACCCCTCCACTTT. The J gene is TRBJ1-6, the V gene TRBV27; 7 nucleotides align to TRBD1. Germline lookup yields CDR1 MNHEY and CDR2 SMNVEV (reference sequence). The V and J ends lost 6 bases and 5 bases, in that order; junction bases with no gene match: 10. This CDR3 comprises 16 residues.

The V and J genes are TRBV18 and TRBJ2-1; a possible D gene is TRBD1 (5 bases). There are 14 residues in the CDR3. V dropped 2 bases and J dropped 7 bases, with 12 bases sitting between them. From germline, CDR1 is KGHSH and CDR2 LQKENI. The CDR3: CASSPLQGPNEQFF. Here the CDR3 DNA reads TGTGCCAGCTCACCATTGCAGGGCCCAAATGAGCAGTTCTTC.

This clone was counted a single time. This chain connects TRBV21-1 to TRBJ2-7; the tabulated D call, TRBD1, remains unverified against the DNA. TRBV21-1 is a known pseudogene. The CDR3 consists of 15 residues. The CDR3 loop is CASRGSDRGSDEQYF. CDR3 sequence (DNA): TGTGCCAGCAGAGGATCCGACAGGGGCAGCGACGAGCAGTACTTC.

The chain links TRBV3-1 (or the pseudogene TRBV3-2) to TRBJ2-5; a weak D match, TRBD1 (6 bases). V dropped 2 bases and J dropped 3 bases, with 7 bases sitting between them. The germline V gene encodes CDR1 LGHDT and CDR2 YNNKEL (reference sequence). The length of the CDR3 is 13 residues. DNA of the CDR3: TGTGCCAGCAGCCAACGGACAGAAGAGACCCAGTACTTC. This codes for CASSQRTEETQYF.

The rearrangement links TRBV2 to TRBJ2-5; D gene unclear. V was shortened by 4 bases and J by 5 bases, with 11 bases between the two germline ends. Germline V CDR1 and CDR2: SNHLY, FYNNEI. There are 13 residues in the CDR3. The CDR3 here is CASSVNLFETQYF. The CDR3 DNA sequence: TGTGCCAGCAGTGTTAACCTATTTGAGACCCAGTACTTC.

The gene calls are TRBV7-2 and TRBJ1-3; D remains ambiguous. V dropped 3 bases and J dropped 0 bases, with 3 bases sitting between them. The length of the CDR3 is 13 residues. Germline V gene lookup returns CDR1 SGHTA and CDR2 FQGNSA. For the CDR3, the DNA is TGTGCCAGCAGCTTCGGCTCTGGAAACACCATATATTTT. Translating it yields CASSFGSGNTIYF.

This clone was picked up many times. V and J are TRBV15 and TRBJ1-4; D might be TRBD1 (5 bases). Trimming left V 1 base short and J 3 bases short, with 9 bases between. The CDR3 runs to 15 residues. The germline V gene has CDR1 LNHNV and CDR2 YYDKDF (reference sequence). In nucleotides, the CDR3 is TGTGCCACCAGCAGAGCTGGGGCACCTAATGAAAAACTGTTTTTT. Amino acid sequence: CATSRAGAPNEKLFF.

The genes are TRBV19 and TRBJ1-5, with 8 nucleotides matching TRBD1. This CDR3 has 19 amino acids. V dropped 4 bases and J dropped 4; count of bases not matched to a gene: 18. CDR1 LNHDA and CDR2 SQIVND come from the germline V gene (reference sequence). CDR3 region: CASSTGQGPYQNANQPQHF. CDR3 coding DNA: TGTGCCAGTAGTACCGGACAGGGTCCTTACCAAAATGCGAATCAGCCCCAGCATTTT.

V gene TRBV25-1 combines with J gene TRBJ2-2; weak D call: TRBD2 (7 bases). This CDR3 contains 15 residues. Germline V gene lookup returns CDR1 MGHDK and CDR2 SYGVNS. Trimming took 8 bases from V and 2 from J, leaving 15 bases between them. CDR3 region: CASGGGLLNTGELFF. The CDR3, as DNA: TGTGCCAGCGGAGGGGGACTACTCAACACCGGGGAGCTGTTTTTT.

The chain links TRBV15 to TRBJ2-2; 7 bases align to TRBD1. CDR3 length: 18 amino acids. V was pared by 1 base and J by 1 base, with 9 bases of the junction left unmatched. Germline V lookup: CDR1 LNHNV, CDR2 YYDKDF (reference sequence). The CDR3 region is CATSRGVGQDLNTGELFF. DNA of the CDR3: TGTGCCACCAGCAGAGGAGTTGGACAGGACTTGAACACCGGGGAGCTGTTTTTT.

This rearrangement joins TRBV18 to TRBJ2-5, with 9 bases matching TRBD1. Germline CDR1 is KGHSH and CDR2 is LQKENI. V lost 4 bases and J lost 4; bases outside the gene matches: 10. This CDR3 has 16 residues. CDR3 bases: TGTGCCAGCTCACTGCTACAACAGGGGGCCCCAGAGACCCAGTACTTC. Amino acids: CASSLLQQGAPETQYF.

The chain joins TRBV7-2 to TRBJ2-3; D may be TRBD1 (5 bases). The V end was cut by 0 bases, the J end by 3 bases, with 10 bases between. Per germline, CDR1 SGHTA and CDR2 FQGNSA. This CDR3 has 15 amino acids. CDR3 in DNA: TGTGCCAGCAGCTTAGCGGGCAGGGAAACAGATACGCAGTATTTT. Translating gives CASSLAGRETDTQYF.